Given below is one T cell receptor (beta chain) in context. The antigen is undetermined. These data belong to a study of cytomegalovirus exposure and HLA in healthy donors. Use of 60 Vbeta and 13 Jbeta primers characterized the PCR. Original analysis: Later, about 80 million unique TCR beta chains were counted in an analysis, and roughly 11 million of them were shared. Repertoires were generated with immunoSEQ multiplex PCR, while TCRdb's copy carries only in-frame clones and drops some. That table gives V, J and clone size, and the DNA gave D and trimming. The repertoire holds 140,000 or so clones, with more than 70% as singletons. General study results and limits: Productive rates of about 87% or about 30% were seen for most TCR beta V segments in an earlier analysis. Later analysis associated a missense DCLRE1C variant with TCR beta V- and J-gene trimming. Sequencing artifact likely explains a cluster of highly shared sequence variants.

This CDR3 comprises 15 residues. J gave up 4 bases and V 3 bases, and 8 bases lay outside the gene matches. The germline gives CDR1 WSHSY, CDR2 SAAADI. The sequence was obtained from a woman in her thirties or forties in good health and CMV-seronegative. V is TRBV10-2 and J is TRBJ2-7; 8 positions match TRBD2. The sample comprised PBMCs. The CDR3 DNA sequence: TGCGCCAGCAGTGATAGGCCCAGCGGGAGTTACGAGCAGTACTTC. Amino acids: CASSDRPSGSYEQYF.